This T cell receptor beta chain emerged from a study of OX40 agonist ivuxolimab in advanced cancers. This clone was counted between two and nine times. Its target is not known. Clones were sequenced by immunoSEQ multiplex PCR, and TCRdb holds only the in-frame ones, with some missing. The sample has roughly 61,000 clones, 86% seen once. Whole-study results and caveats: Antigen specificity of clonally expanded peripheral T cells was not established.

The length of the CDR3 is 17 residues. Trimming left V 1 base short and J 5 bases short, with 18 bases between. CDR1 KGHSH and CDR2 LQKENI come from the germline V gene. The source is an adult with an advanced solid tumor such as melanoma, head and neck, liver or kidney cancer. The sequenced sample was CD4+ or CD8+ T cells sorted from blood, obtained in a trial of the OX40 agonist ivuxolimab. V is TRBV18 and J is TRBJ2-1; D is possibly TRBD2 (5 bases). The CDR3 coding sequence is TGTGCCAGCTCACCACGATTTGGCGGGCGGAACCACAATGAGCAGTTCTTC. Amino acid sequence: CASSPRFGGRNHNEQFF. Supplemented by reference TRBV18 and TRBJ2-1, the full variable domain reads NAGVMQNPRHLVRRRGQEARLRCSPMKGHSHVYWYRQLPEEGLKFMVYLQKENIIDESGMPKERFSAEFPKEGPSILRIQQVVRGDSAAYFCASSPRFGGRNHNEQFFGPGTRLTVL.